This is a list of T cell receptor beta chains from one sample in a study of OX40 agonist ivuxolimab in advanced cancers. Some clones are missing from TCRdb's copy, which holds only in-frame ones; the method was immunoSEQ multiplex PCR. The sample has some 60,000 clones; 91% are singletons. The sequences come from CD4+ or CD8+ T cells sorted from blood, collected in a trial of the OX40 agonist ivuxolimab. The receptors originated from an adult with an advanced solid tumor such as melanoma, head and neck, liver or kidney cancer. Both conserved end residues are part of each CDR3. The order of the fields is D gene, clone size, V gene, J gene, CDR3 protein, CDR3 DNA. D genes are given only for firm matches. Clone size is given for some rows only: seen once, a few or many times, or a class if the clone is expanded.

D gene: -; clone size: -; V gene: TRBV28; J gene: TRBJ2-6; CDR3 protein: CASSFQGSGANVLTF; CDR3 DNA: TGTGCCAGCAGTTTTCAGGGCTCTGGGGCCAACGTCCTGACTTTC
D gene: -; clone size: -; V gene: TRBV9; J gene: TRBJ2-4; CDR3 protein: CASSARQGGDIQYF; CDR3 DNA: TGTGCCAGCAGCGCAAGACAGGGCGGGGACATTCAGTACTTC
D gene: TRBD1; clone size: -; V gene: TRBV11-2; J gene: TRBJ2-3; CDR3 protein: CASSLGLQGDTDTQYF; CDR3 DNA: TGTGCCAGCAGCTTAGGGCTACAGGGGGACACAGATACGCAGTATTTT
D gene: TRBD2; clone size: -; V gene: TRBV30; J gene: TRBJ2-3; CDR3 protein: CAWSLTSATDTQYF; CDR3 DNA: TGTGCCTGGAGTTTGACTAGCGCAACAGATACGCAGTATTTT
D gene: -; clone size: -; V gene: TRBV5-4; J gene: TRBJ1-1; CDR3 protein: CASGSGGWTEAFF; CDR3 DNA: TGTGCCAGCGGGTCTGGGGGGTGGACTGAAGCTTTCTTT
D gene: TRBD2; clone size: -; V gene: TRBV15; J gene: TRBJ2-7; CDR3 protein: CATSVPLAGSHEQYF; CDR3 DNA: TGTGCCACCAGCGTACCCCTAGCGGGATCCCACGAGCAGTACTTC
D gene: -; clone size: -; V gene: TRBV19; J gene: TRBJ2-5; CDR3 protein: CASQGQETQYF; CDR3 DNA: TGTGCCAGCCAAGGTCAAGAGACCCAGTACTTC
D gene: TRBD1; clone size: -; V gene: TRBV6-5; J gene: TRBJ1-5; CDR3 protein: CASGADRGIQPQHF; CDR3 DNA: TGTGCCAGCGGCGCGGACAGGGGGATTCAGCCCCAGCATTTT
D gene: -; clone size: -; V gene: TRBV4-1; J gene: TRBJ1-1; CDR3 protein: CASSQEEESAEAFF; CDR3 DNA: TGCGCCAGCAGCCAAGAAGAGGAGAGCGCTGAAGCTTTCTTT
D gene: -; clone size: -; V gene: TRBV28; J gene: TRBJ1-3; CDR3 protein: CASSFGLIGSGNTIYF; CDR3 DNA: TGTGCCAGCAGTTTCGGTCTGATCGGGTCTGGAAACACCATATATTTT
D gene: -; clone size: -; V gene: TRBV7-2; J gene: TRBJ1-3; CDR3 protein: CASSGQVLLSGNTIYF; CDR3 DNA: TGTGCCAGCAGCGGGCAGGTTCTTCTTTCTGGAAACACCATATATTTT
D gene: -; clone size: once; V gene: TRBV27; J gene: TRBJ2-7; CDR3 protein: CASSPGRPYEQYF; CDR3 DNA: TGTGCCAGCAGTCCCGGACGCCCCTACGAGCAGTACTTC
D gene: -; clone size: -; V gene: TRBV6-5; J gene: TRBJ2-1; CDR3 protein: CASSPSGRFNEQFF; CDR3 DNA: TGTGCCAGCAGTCCCTCGGGACGCTTCAATGAGCAGTTCTTC
D gene: -; clone size: -; V gene: TRBV18; J gene: TRBJ2-7; CDR3 protein: CASSPGRATGEQYF; CDR3 DNA: TGTGCCAGCTCACCGGGCAGGGCTACAGGCGAGCAGTACTTC
D gene: -; clone size: few; V gene: TRBV6-1; J gene: TRBJ2-7; CDR3 protein: CASSRRGVGGLEQYF; CDR3 DNA: TGTGCCAGCAGTCGGAGGGGGGTAGGGGGCCTCGAGCAGTACTTC
D gene: TRBD1; clone size: -; V gene: TRBV7-6; J gene: TRBJ2-2; CDR3 protein: CASSYGQGVSGELFF; CDR3 DNA: TGTGCCAGCAGCTATGGACAGGGGGTGTCCGGGGAGCTGTTTTTT
D gene: -; clone size: -; V gene: TRBV7-8; J gene: TRBJ2-7; CDR3 protein: CASSLGTGTRRSSYEQYF; CDR3 DNA: TGTGCCAGCAGCTTAGGAACCGGGACCCGAAGGAGCTCCTACGAGCAGTACTTC
D gene: -; clone size: -; V gene: TRBV19; J gene: TRBJ1-2; CDR3 protein: CASSSRGNYGYTF; CDR3 DNA: TGTGCCAGTTCCTCCCGGGGGAACTATGGCTACACCTTC
D gene: -; clone size: -; V gene: TRBV28; J gene: TRBJ1-1; CDR3 protein: CASSSPRETLNTEAFF; CDR3 DNA: TGTGCCAGCAGCTCCCCCCGTGAAACATTGAACACTGAAGCTTTCTTT
D gene: -; clone size: -; V gene: TRBV6-5; J gene: TRBJ2-3; CDR3 protein: CASRVLLATDTQYF; CDR3 DNA: TGTGCCAGCAGGGTCTTGCTAGCAACAGATACGCAGTATTTT
D gene: -; clone size: -; V gene: TRBV19; J gene: TRBJ2-3; CDR3 protein: CASTRGGSTDTQYF; CDR3 DNA: TGTGCCAGTACCCGCGGAGGGAGCACAGATACGCAGTATTTT
D gene: -; clone size: -; V gene: TRBV21-1; J gene: TRBJ2-4; CDR3 protein: CASSKKQGVNIQYF; CDR3 DNA: TGTGCCAGCAGCAAAAAACAGGGGGTAAACATTCAGTACTTC
D gene: TRBD2; clone size: -; V gene: TRBV28; J gene: TRBJ2-1; CDR3 protein: CASTHNGASGYNEQFF; CDR3 DNA: TGTGCCAGCACTCACAACGGGGCTAGCGGTTACAATGAGCAGTTCTTC
D gene: TRBD1; clone size: -; V gene: TRBV19; J gene: TRBJ2-3; CDR3 protein: CASRDRGREDTQYF; CDR3 DNA: TGTGCCAGTAGGGACAGGGGGCGGGAAGATACGCAGTATTTT
D gene: -; clone size: -; V gene: TRBV6-5; J gene: TRBJ1-3; CDR3 protein: CASSYSPARGNTIYF; CDR3 DNA: TGTGCCAGCAGTTACTCCCCCGCAAGGGGAAACACCATATATTTT
D gene: -; clone size: once; V gene: TRBV18; J gene: TRBJ2-1; CDR3 protein: CASSPPVGRYNEQFF; CDR3 DNA: TGTGCCAGCTCACCACCGGTGGGCCGGTACAATGAGCAGTTCTTC
D gene: TRBD1; clone size: once; V gene: TRBV7-9; J gene: TRBJ2-5; CDR3 protein: CASSRTGRETQYF; CDR3 DNA: TGTGCCAGCAGCCGGACAGGGAGGGAGACCCAGTACTTC
D gene: TRBD2; clone size: -; V gene: TRBV28; J gene: TRBJ2-5; CDR3 protein: CASSWTSGRGETQYF; CDR3 DNA: TGTGCCAGCAGTTGGACTAGCGGGAGAGGGGAGACCCAGTACTTC
D gene: -; clone size: -; V gene: TRBV20-1; J gene: TRBJ1-5; CDR3 protein: CSAASNQPQHF; CDR3 DNA: TGCAGTGCTGCCTCGAATCAGCCCCAGCATTTT
D gene: TRBD1; clone size: -; V gene: TRBV5-4; J gene: TRBJ1-4; CDR3 protein: CASSLRRGGVVTNEKLFF; CDR3 DNA: TGTGCCAGCAGCTTGCGCAGGGGGGGCGTAGTAACTAATGAAAAACTGTTTTTT
D gene: -; clone size: -; V gene: TRBV18; J gene: TRBJ2-2; CDR3 protein: CASSPLAWGGELFF; CDR3 DNA: TGTGCCAGCTCACCACTAGCGTGGGGCGGGGAGCTGTTTTTT
D gene: -; clone size: once; V gene: TRBV5-1; J gene: TRBJ2-7; CDR3 protein: CASRRASAYEQYF; CDR3 DNA: TGCGCCAGCCGCCGGGCATCTGCCTACGAGCAGTACTTC
D gene: -; clone size: -; V gene: TRBV21-1; J gene: TRBJ1-5; CDR3 protein: CARENLGNQPQHF; CDR3 DNA: TGTGCCAGAGAGAATTTGGGCAATCAGCCCCAGCATTTT
D gene: -; clone size: -; V gene: TRBV11-2; J gene: TRBJ2-1; CDR3 protein: CASSLASGLNNEQFF; CDR3 DNA: TGTGCCAGCAGCTTAGCCTCCGGACTCAACAATGAGCAGTTCTTC
D gene: -; clone size: few; V gene: TRBV9; J gene: TRBJ1-1; CDR3 protein: CASSPTGSTEAFF; CDR3 DNA: TGTGCCAGCAGCCCCACAGGGAGCACTGAAGCTTTCTTT
D gene: -; clone size: -; V gene: TRBV5-1; J gene: TRBJ2-5; CDR3 protein: CASSDMETQYF; CDR3 DNA: TGCGCCAGCAGCGACATGGAGACCCAGTACTTC
D gene: -; clone size: -; V gene: TRBV21-1; J gene: TRBJ2-3; CDR3 protein: CASSRDTSTDTQYF; CDR3 DNA: TGTGCCAGCAGCCGGGACACAAGCACAGATACGCAGTATTTT
D gene: TRBD1; clone size: -; V gene: TRBV5-8; J gene: TRBJ2-6; CDR3 protein: CASSTGQASWANVLTF; CDR3 DNA: TGTGCCAGCAGCACGGGACAGGCGAGCTGGGCCAACGTCCTGACTTTC
D gene: TRBD2; clone size: -; V gene: TRBV11-2; J gene: TRBJ2-1; CDR3 protein: CASSSFLASGSRHEQFF; CDR3 DNA: TGTGCCAGCAGCTCCTTTCTGGCTAGCGGGAGTAGGCATGAGCAGTTCTTC
D gene: TRBD1; clone size: once; V gene: TRBV19; J gene: TRBJ2-7; CDR3 protein: CASSGTGGSYEQYF; CDR3 DNA: TGTGCCAGTAGTGGGACAGGGGGGAGCTACGAGCAGTACTTC
D gene: -; clone size: -; V gene: TRBV7-8; J gene: TRBJ1-5; CDR3 protein: CASSSADGLYQPQHF; CDR3 DNA: TGTGCCAGCAGCTCAGCCGATGGGCTTTATCAGCCCCAGCATTTT
D gene: -; clone size: -; V gene: TRBV6-5; J gene: TRBJ2-7; CDR3 protein: CASMAGAMGEQYF; CDR3 DNA: TGTGCCAGCATGGCGGGGGCCATGGGGGAGCAGTACTTC
D gene: TRBD1; clone size: -; V gene: TRBV5-1; J gene: TRBJ2-5; CDR3 protein: CASSLRGLEPQETQYF; CDR3 DNA: TGCGCCAGCAGCTTGAGGGGGCTGGAACCTCAAGAGACCCAGTACTTC
D gene: TRBD2; clone size: -; V gene: TRBV18; J gene: TRBJ2-3; CDR3 protein: CASSPPGLAGADTQYF; CDR3 DNA: TGTGCCAGCTCACCACCGGGACTAGCGGGAGCAGATACGCAGTATTTT
D gene: TRBD2; clone size: -; V gene: TRBV7-2; J gene: TRBJ2-7; CDR3 protein: CASSTPPSSGSYEQYF; CDR3 DNA: TGTGCCAGCAGCACCCCCCCGTCTAGCGGATCCTACGAGCAGTACTTC
D gene: -; clone size: -; V gene: TRBV28; J gene: TRBJ2-7; CDR3 protein: CASSYRQRVQAQYF; CDR3 DNA: TGTGCCAGCAGCTACCGACAGCGCGTCCAAGCGCAGTACTTC
D gene: TRBD1; clone size: -; V gene: TRBV27; J gene: TRBJ2-7; CDR3 protein: CASSTYRGEQYF; CDR3 DNA: TGTGCCAGCAGTACCTACAGGGGCGAGCAGTACTTC
D gene: -; clone size: few; V gene: TRBV11-3; J gene: TRBJ2-5; CDR3 protein: CASTIGETQYF; CDR3 DNA: TGTGCCAGCACCATCGGTGAGACCCAGTACTTC
D gene: -; clone size: -; V gene: TRBV25-1; J gene: TRBJ1-1; CDR3 protein: CASSESRRREAFF; CDR3 DNA: TGTGCCAGCAGTGAATCCCGCCGGCGAGAAGCTTTCTTT
D gene: -; clone size: -; V gene: TRBV15; J gene: TRBJ1-1; CDR3 protein: CATSRVLMGSEAFF; CDR3 DNA: TGTGCCACCAGCAGAGTATTGATGGGGAGTGAAGCTTTCTTT
D gene: -; clone size: -; V gene: TRBV6-6; J gene: TRBJ1-2; CDR3 protein: CASSYGKGLGYTF; CDR3 DNA: TGTGCCAGCAGTTACGGGAAAGGGTTAGGCTACACCTTC
D gene: -; clone size: -; V gene: TRBV9; J gene: TRBJ2-2; CDR3 protein: CASSVGVGGNRELFF; CDR3 DNA: TGTGCCAGCAGCGTAGGAGTGGGCGGGAACAGGGAGCTGTTTTTT
D gene: -; clone size: -; V gene: TRBV27; J gene: TRBJ1-1; CDR3 protein: CASLTRGGGTEAFF; CDR3 DNA: TGTGCCAGCCTTACCCGAGGGGGAGGCACTGAAGCTTTCTTT